The text below deals with one T cell receptor beta chain. The data are from a study of blood T cell repertoires in COVID-19. Study-wide background: Collection of acute and convalescent COVID-19 samples took place in the United States, Italy and Spain. Sources were T cells, B-cell-depleted T cells, or PBMCs; the material itself was cDNA or gDNA.

This CDR3 comprises 13 residues. Germline CDR1 MDHEN, CDR2 SYDVKM. V was pared by 2 bases and J by 3 bases, with 7 bases between. As processed by the authors: For nucleated cells, counts were estimated from reference gene primer amplification. Repertoires were generated with immunoSEQ multiplex PCR, while TCRdb's copy carries only in-frame clones and drops some. V, J and clone size were drawn from that table, and D and trimming were deduced from the DNA. The sample yields roughly 160,000 clones, around 84% seen once. The TCR was taken from a man aged 35-49 years with acute or convalescent COVID-19. The rearrangement joins TRBV28 to TRBJ1-1; D not resolved. Sequenced material: peripheral blood. CDR3: CASSLAADTEAFF. CDR3 DNA sequence: TGTGCCAGCAGTTTAGCGGCGGACACTGAAGCTTTCTTT.